These 4 T cell receptor beta chains share one sample of origin, sequenced in a study of CD8 T cells in ankylosing spondylitis. A single record per CDR3 protein comes from TCRdb applying MiXCR to the 5' RACE reads. The table records 85,000 to 100,000 distinct CDR3 sequences, roughly 8.8% of them present only once. The specimen sequenced was blood, either unsorted or a sorted T cell fraction (not recorded which). These receptors were collected from a male donor with ankylosing spondylitis or in good health (not recorded which).

This clonotype was observed a few times. The chain carries TRBV28 and TRBJ1-2; D uncertain. From germline, CDR1 is MDHEN and CDR2 SYDVKM. Trimming took 8 bases from V and 8 from J, leaving 18 bases between them. The CDR3 sequence is 13 residues long. CDR3 amino acids: CASGRGFLGGYTF. CDR3 nucleotides: TGTGCCAGCGGTCGCGGGTTCCTTGGGGGCTACACCTTC.

This clonotype was seen repeatedly, ten times or more. The chain employs TRBV20-1 and TRBJ2-7; no clear D. With 3 bases removed from V and 3 bases from J, the gap between germline ends came to 9 bases. Germline V gene data show CDR1 as DFQATT and CDR2 as SNEGSKA (reference sequence). The CDR3 is 12 amino acids. This CDR3 is CSARWVGYEQYF. The CDR3 DNA follows: TGCAGTGCTAGGTGGGTGGGCTACGAGCAGTACTTC.

At least ten counts were recorded for this clonotype. The rearrangement joins TRBV28 to TRBJ2-7; no clear D. CDR1 is MDHEN, CDR2 SYDVKM, per germline. The V end lost 2 bases, the J end lost 6 bases, and 11 bases lay between the germline ends. The length of the CDR3 is 13 residues. CDR3 loop: CASSLMVPLEQYF. CDR3 DNA sequence: TGTGCCAGCAGTTTAATGGTCCCTCTCGAGCAGTACTTC.

This clonotype was seen ten or more times. Here the CDR3 reads CATRTGSGRGRNIQYF. The CDR3 coding sequence is TGTGCCACCAGAACAGGATCGGGCAGGGGGCGGAACATTCAGTACTTC. The V call is TRBV28, the J call TRBJ2-4; TRBD1 matches 8 bases. The CDR3 loop spans 16 amino acids. Losses at the gene ends were 10 bases for V and 7 bases for J; bases not matched to a gene: 18. CDR1 is MDHEN, CDR2 SYDVKM, per germline.